These 16 T cell receptor beta chains share one sample of origin, sequenced in a study of T cell changes during pregnancy in multiple sclerosis (dated by TCRdb to between 2017 and 2020). The method was the immunoSEQ multiplex PCR assay. Held by TCRdb, this immuneACCESS table contains in-frame sequences only and omits some clones. Under half of the omission traces to an unresolved V gene where checked; the cause of the rest is unknown. This sample gives tens of thousands of clones in total; 88% of them show up just once. The top ten clones comprise 0.6% to 0.8% of the sample. Sequences were derived from CD4+ T cells from peripheral blood mononuclear cells, sampled in the first trimester of pregnancy. The origin of the receptors is a female donor in good health, enrolled as a control in a pregnancy study.

Comment on this clone: Other DNA sequences within the sample encode an identical CDR3. The chain links TRBV6-5 to TRBJ1-6; TRBD1 aligns across 7 bases. Trimming at V came to 2 bases and at J to 7 bases, leaving 2 bases not matched to a gene. The germline V gene encodes CDR1 MNHEY and CDR2 SVGAGI. The CDR3 runs 14 residues. The CDR3 is CASSYDRENSPLHF. The DNA for the CDR3 is TGTGCCAGCAGTTACGACAGGGAAAATTCACCCCTCCACTTT.

The rearrangement links TRBV18 to TRBJ2-2; TRBD2 matches 13 bases. In germline, CDR1 is KGHSH, CDR2 LQKENI. The CDR3 totals 19 residues. The V gene end was trimmed by 0 bases and the J gene end by 1 base; junction bases not matched to a gene: 5. The CDR3 sequence: CASSPPGLAGALNTGELFF. The CDR3, as DNA: TGTGCCAGCTCACCACCTGGACTAGCGGGGGCGCTGAACACCGGGGAGCTGTTTTTT.

The chain has TRBV25-1 and TRBJ2-3; 7 bases map to TRBD1. The CDR3 is made up of 15 amino acids. The trim removed 6 bases at V and 2 bases at J, leaving 8 bases unmatched. Germline CDR1 MGHDK, CDR2 SYGVNS. CDR3 sequence reads: CASRPQGRNTDTQYF. In DNA form, the CDR3 reads TGTGCCAGCAGGCCACAGGGGCGTAACACAGATACGCAGTATTTT.

The V call is TRBV29-1, the J call TRBJ2-3, with 9 bases aligning to TRBD1. The CDR3 totals 14 residues. Germline CDR1 is SQVTM and CDR2 is ANQGSEA. Trimming removed 5 bases from V and 5 bases from J; junction bases left unmatched: 8. The CDR3 DNA is TGCAGCGTTTTGCAACAGGGGGCTGGAGATACGCAGTATTTT. It is translated as CSVLQQGAGDTQYF.

This clone showed up just once. The chain is built from TRBV7-2 and TRBJ2-7; D gene ambiguous. CDR3 length equals 14 residues. Trimming cost V 5 bases and J 0 bases, with 11 bases left between them. Germline V gene data show CDR1 as SGHTA and CDR2 as FQGNSA. CDR3 DNA sequence: TGTGCCAGCAGCCCTGTACGAGGCTCCTACGAGCAGTACTTC. It codes for CASSPVRGSYEQYF.

The rearrangement uses TRBV30 and TRBJ1-1, with TRBD1 identical over 7 bases. V gave up 5 bases and J gave up 3 bases; unmatched junction bases: 3. This CDR3 contains 12 residues. Germline V gene data show CDR1 as GTSNPN and CDR2 as SVGIG (reference sequence). Here the CDR3 reads CAWAGGHTEAFF. The CDR3 nucleotides are TGTGCCTGGGCAGGGGGACACACTGAAGCTTTCTTT.

V and J are TRBV4-3 and TRBJ1-6; D remains unclear. Germline V gene lookup returns CDR1 LGHNA and CDR2 YSLEER. CDR3 size: 16 residues. Trimming pared 1 base from V and 0 bases from J, leaving 7 bases between. The CDR3 loop is CASSQAKSSYNSPLHF. In nucleotides, the CDR3 is TGCGCCAGCAGCCAAGCGAAGAGCTCCTATAATTCACCCCTCCACTTT.

The chain has TRBV12-5 and TRBJ1-2, with 12 bases matching TRBD1. Germline V gene data show CDR1 as LGHNT and CDR2 as FRNRAP. The CDR3 runs to 14 residues. The V and J ends lost 6 bases and 8 bases, in that order; junction bases with no gene match: 7. CDR3 protein: CASGPGTGGFGYTF. DNA for the CDR3: TGTGCTAGTGGCCCTGGGACAGGGGGCTTCGGCTACACCTTC.

The rearrangement uses TRBV11-1 and TRBJ2-5; 8 bases align to TRBD2. Germline CDR1 SGHAT, CDR2 FQDESV (reference sequence). This CDR3 is 13 amino acids long. Germline trimming cut 4 bases from V and 5 bases from J; bases unmatched to any gene: 3. For the CDR3, the DNA is TGTGCCAGCAGCTACTTAGCGGGGGAGACCCAGTACTTC. This encodes CASSYLAGETQYF.

The chain recombines TRBV6-5 with TRBJ1-1; D is unresolved. V lost 2 bases and J lost 1, with 5 bases in between. Germline CDR1 reads MNHEY; CDR2 reads SVGAGI. The CDR3 contains 13 residues. Here the CDR3 DNA reads TGTGCCAGCAGTTACGCGTGGAACACTGAAGCTTTCTTT. Protein product: CASSYAWNTEAFF.

This sequence joins TRBV2 and TRBJ1-2; 7 nucleotides match TRBD1. V was clipped by 1 base and J by 7 bases; unmatched bases: 0. Germline CDR1 and CDR2: SNHLY and FYNNEI. This CDR3 has 12 residues. In DNA, the CDR3 is TGTGCCAGCAGTGAAGGACAGGGTGGCTACACCTTC. Translated, it gives CASSEGQGGYTF.

The gene calls are TRBV7-3 and TRBJ2-3; TRBD2 matches 9 bases. This CDR3 has 14 residues. J was trimmed by 5 bases and V by 2 bases; bases with no gene match: 2. The germline V gene encodes CDR1 SGHTA and CDR2 FQGTGA. CDR3 DNA sequence: TGTGCCAGCAGCTTAGGCGGGGGGGTAGATACGCAGTATTTT. It is translated as CASSLGGGVDTQYF.

This chain links TRBV7-3 with TRBJ1-1; 10 bases fit TRBD1. J gave up 4 bases and V 5 bases, and 7 bases lay outside the gene matches. Germline V CDR1 and CDR2: SGHTA, FQGTGA. The CDR3 is 15 residues long. The DNA for the CDR3 is TGTGCCAGCAGCAAGACAGGGGGCCCGGGCACTGAAGCTTTCTTT. Encoded protein: CASSKTGGPGTEAFF.

The V and J genes are TRBV5-1 and TRBJ1-5; D call uncertain. Germline CDR1 and CDR2: SGHRS and YFSETQ. V lost 0 bases and J lost 0, with 7 bases in between. The CDR3 contains 15 residues. The CDR3 here is CASSLAPGSNQPQHF. The CDR3 bases are TGCGCCAGCAGCTTGGCCCCGGGTAGCAATCAGCCCCAGCATTTT.

The CDR3 protein is CAWSVRRLGYGYTF. CDR3 DNA: TGTGCCTGGAGTGTACGGCGGCTGGGCTATGGCTACACCTTC. The gene calls are TRBV30 and TRBJ1-2; D uncertain. Germline V gene sequence: CDR1 GTSNPN, CDR2 SVGIG (reference sequence). V was pared by 0 bases and J by 4 bases, with 12 bases between. This CDR3 spans 14 amino acids.

The chain recombines TRBV2 with TRBJ1-5, with TRBD1 matching 11 bases. The CDR3 runs to 15 residues. Trimming removed 3 bases from V and 6 bases from J; junction bases left unmatched: 4. CDR1 is SNHLY and CDR2 is FYNNEI in the germline V gene. CDR3 amino acids: CASSDSGQGAQPQHF. DNA for the CDR3: TGTGCCAGCAGTGACTCCGGACAGGGGGCTCAGCCCCAGCATTTT.